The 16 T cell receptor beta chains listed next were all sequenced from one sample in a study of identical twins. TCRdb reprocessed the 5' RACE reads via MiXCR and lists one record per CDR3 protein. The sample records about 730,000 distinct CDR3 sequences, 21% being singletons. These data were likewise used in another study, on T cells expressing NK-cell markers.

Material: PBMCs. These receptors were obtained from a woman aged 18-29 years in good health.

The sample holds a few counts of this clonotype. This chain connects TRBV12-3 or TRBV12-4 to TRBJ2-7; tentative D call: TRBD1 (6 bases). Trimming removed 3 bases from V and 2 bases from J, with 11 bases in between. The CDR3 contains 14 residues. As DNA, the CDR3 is TGTGCCAGCAGTTTCACAGGGTGGCCCTACGAGCAGTACTTC. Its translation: CASSFTGWPYEQYF.

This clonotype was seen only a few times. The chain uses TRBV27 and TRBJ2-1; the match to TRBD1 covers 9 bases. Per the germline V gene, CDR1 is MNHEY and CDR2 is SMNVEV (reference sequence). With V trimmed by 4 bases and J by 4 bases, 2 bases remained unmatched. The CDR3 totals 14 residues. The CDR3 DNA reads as TGTGCCAGCAGTTACAGGGGGCTGTACAATGAGCAGTTCTTC. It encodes CASSYRGLYNEQFF.

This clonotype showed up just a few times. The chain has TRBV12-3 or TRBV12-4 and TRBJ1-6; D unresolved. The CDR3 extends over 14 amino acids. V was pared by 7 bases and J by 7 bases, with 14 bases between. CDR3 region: CASTWSAKNSPLHF. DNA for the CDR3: TGTGCCAGCACCTGGTCCGCCAAAAATTCACCCCTCCACTTT.

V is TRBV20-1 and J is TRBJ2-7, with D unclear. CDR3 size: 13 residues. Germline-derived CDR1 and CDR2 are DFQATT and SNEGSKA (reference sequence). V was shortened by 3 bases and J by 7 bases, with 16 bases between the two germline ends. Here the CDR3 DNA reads TGCAGTGCTAGCCGGGCCATGGGAAGAGAGCAGTACTTC. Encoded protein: CSASRAMGREQYF.

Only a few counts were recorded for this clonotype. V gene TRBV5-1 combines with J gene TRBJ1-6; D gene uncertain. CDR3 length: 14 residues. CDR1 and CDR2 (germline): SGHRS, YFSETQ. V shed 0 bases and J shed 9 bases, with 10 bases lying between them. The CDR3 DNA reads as TGCGCCAGCAGCTTGGAGGGCAGAACTTCACCCCTCCACTTT. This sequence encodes CASSLEGRTSPLHF.

CDR3 loop: CASSDLGLAVFDEQFF. In DNA form, the CDR3 reads TGCGCCAGCAGCGACCTAGGACTAGCGGTTTTCGATGAGCAGTTCTTC. V is TRBV5-1 and J is TRBJ2-1, with 10 bases fitting TRBD2. With V trimmed by 4 bases and J by 8 bases, 12 bases remained unmatched. Germline CDR1 SGHRS, CDR2 YFSETQ. The CDR3 has 16 amino acids.

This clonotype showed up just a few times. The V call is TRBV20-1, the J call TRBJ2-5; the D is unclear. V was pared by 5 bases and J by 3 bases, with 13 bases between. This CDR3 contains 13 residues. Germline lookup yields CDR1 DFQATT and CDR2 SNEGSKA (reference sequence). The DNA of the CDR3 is TGCAGTGCTCGGATCCAGCGAAAAGAGACCCAGTACTTC. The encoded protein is CSARIQRKETQYF.

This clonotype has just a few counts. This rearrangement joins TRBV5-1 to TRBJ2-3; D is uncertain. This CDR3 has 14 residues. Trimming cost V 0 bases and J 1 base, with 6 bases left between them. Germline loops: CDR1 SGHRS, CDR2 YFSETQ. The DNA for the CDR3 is TGCGCCAGCAGCTTGGAAAGACGCACAGATACGCAGTATTTT. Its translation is CASSLERRTDTQYF.

CDR3 loop: CSAAAYTQYF. In DNA form, the CDR3 reads TGCAGTGCGGCCGCTTATACGCAGTATTTT. The chain has TRBV20-1 and TRBJ2-3, with D uncertain. The CDR3 extends over 10 amino acids. Trimming took off 6 bases at V and 7 bases at J, with 8 bases between the two ends. CDR1 and CDR2 from the germline V gene are DFQATT and SNEGSKA (reference sequence).

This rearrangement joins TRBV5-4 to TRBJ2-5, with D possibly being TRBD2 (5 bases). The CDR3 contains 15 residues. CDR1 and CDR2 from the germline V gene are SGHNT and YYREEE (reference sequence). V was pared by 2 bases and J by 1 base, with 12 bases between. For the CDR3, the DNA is TGTGCCAGCAGCTTACGCGGGTCGGTCCAAGAGACCCAGTACTTC. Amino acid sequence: CASSLRGSVQETQYF.

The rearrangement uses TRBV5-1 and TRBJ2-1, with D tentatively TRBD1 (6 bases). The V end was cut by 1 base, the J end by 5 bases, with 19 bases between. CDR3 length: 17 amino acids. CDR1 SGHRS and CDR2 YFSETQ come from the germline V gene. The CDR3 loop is CASSLNPRGQGDNEQFF. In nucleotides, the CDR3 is TGCGCCAGCAGCTTGAACCCCCGGGGACAAGGGGACAATGAGCAGTTCTTC.

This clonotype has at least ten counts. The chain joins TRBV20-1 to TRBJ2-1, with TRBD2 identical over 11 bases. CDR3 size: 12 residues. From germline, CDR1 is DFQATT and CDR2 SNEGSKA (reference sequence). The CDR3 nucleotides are TGCAGGGGGACTAGCGGAAACAATGAGCAGTTCTTC. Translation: CRGTSGNNEQFF.

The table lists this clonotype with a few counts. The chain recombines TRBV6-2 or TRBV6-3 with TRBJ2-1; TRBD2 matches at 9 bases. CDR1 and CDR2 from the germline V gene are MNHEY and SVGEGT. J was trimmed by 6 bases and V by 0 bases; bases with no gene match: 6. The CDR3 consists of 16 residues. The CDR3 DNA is TGTGCCAGCAGTTACTCACAGACTAGCGGTTTCAATGAGCAGTTCTTC. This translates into CASSYSQTSGFNEQFF.

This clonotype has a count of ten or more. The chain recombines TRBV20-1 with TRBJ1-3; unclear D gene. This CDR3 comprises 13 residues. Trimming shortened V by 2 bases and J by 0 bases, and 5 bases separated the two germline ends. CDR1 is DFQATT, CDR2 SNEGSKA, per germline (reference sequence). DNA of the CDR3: TGCAGTGCTAGATGGCCCTCTGGAAACACCATATATTTT. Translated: CSARWPSGNTIYF.

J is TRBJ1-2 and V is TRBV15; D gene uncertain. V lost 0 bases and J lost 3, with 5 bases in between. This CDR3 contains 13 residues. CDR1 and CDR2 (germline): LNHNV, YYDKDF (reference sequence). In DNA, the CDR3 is TGTGCCACCAGCAGAGATTTATACTATGGCTACACCTTC. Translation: CATSRDLYYGYTF.

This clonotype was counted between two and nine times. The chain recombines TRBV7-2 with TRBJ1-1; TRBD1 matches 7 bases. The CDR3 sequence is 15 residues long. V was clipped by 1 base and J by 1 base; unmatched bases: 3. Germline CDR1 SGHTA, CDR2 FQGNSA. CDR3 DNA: TGTGCCAGCAGCTTAGGACAGGGCTGGAACACTGAAGCTTTCTTT. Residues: CASSLGQGWNTEAFF.